This T cell receptor beta chain was sequenced for a study of T cells in Graves' hyperthyroidism and ophthalmopathy. Study at large: Peripheral blood draws took place at initial diagnosis, ahead of any treatment. Study-level points and caveats: Blood also showed most of the thyroid clonotypes that were expanded above 0.001.

Authors of the study amplified TCR beta CDR3 regions from RNA transcripts. When the TCR CDR3 underwent first-round RT-PCR, the HTBI primer set was used. TCRdb processed the multiplex PCR reads anew with MiXCR; each CDR3 protein has one entry. The sample has 500,000 to 600,000 distinct CDR3 sequences, just under 20% seen once. This clonotype has a count of ten or more. The antigen is unknown. Germline CDR1 reads LNHDA; CDR2 reads SQIVND (reference sequence). The CDR3 extends over 13 amino acids. V was shortened by 1 base and J by 6 bases, with 7 bases between the two germline ends. Used for diagnoses were clinical symptoms, serum thyroxine and TRAb, thyroid ultrasound and orbital computed tomography.

This rearrangement joins TRBV19 to TRBJ1-5; possible D gene TRBD1, 5 bases. The sequenced sample was blood. The sequence was obtained from a man between 35 and 55 years old with Graves' ophthalmopathy. The CDR3 DNA sequence: TGTGCCAGTAGTATAGGGGGCAGTCAGCCCCAGCATTTT. Protein: CASSIGGSQPQHF.